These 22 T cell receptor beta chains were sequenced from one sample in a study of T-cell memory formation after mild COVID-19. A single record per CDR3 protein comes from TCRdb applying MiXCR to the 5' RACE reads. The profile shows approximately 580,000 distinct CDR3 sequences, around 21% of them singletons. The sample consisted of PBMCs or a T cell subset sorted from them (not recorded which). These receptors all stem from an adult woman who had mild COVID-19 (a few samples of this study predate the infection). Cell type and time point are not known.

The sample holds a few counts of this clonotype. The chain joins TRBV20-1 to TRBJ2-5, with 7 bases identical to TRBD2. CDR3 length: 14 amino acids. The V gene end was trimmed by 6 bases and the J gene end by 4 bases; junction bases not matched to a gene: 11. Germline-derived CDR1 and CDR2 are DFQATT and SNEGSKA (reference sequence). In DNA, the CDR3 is TGCAGTGCCCCCCCCCGACTAGCTGGAGAGACCCAGTACTTC. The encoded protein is CSAPPRLAGETQYF.

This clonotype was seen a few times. For the CDR3, the DNA is TGTGCCAGCAGCTGGCTAGGGAGCGGGAGCTCCTACGAGCAGTACTTC. Residues: CASSWLGSGSSYEQYF. The chain links TRBV5-4 to TRBJ2-7, with TRBD2 matching 8 bases. The CDR3 has 16 amino acids. V was pared by 3 bases and J by 0 bases, with 8 bases of the junction left unmatched. The germline gives CDR1 SGHNT, CDR2 YYREEE (reference sequence).

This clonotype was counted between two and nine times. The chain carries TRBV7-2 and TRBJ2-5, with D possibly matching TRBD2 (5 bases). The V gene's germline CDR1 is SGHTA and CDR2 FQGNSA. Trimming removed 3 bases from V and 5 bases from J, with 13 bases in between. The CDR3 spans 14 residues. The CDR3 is CASSLAGPGETQYF. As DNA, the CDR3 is TGTGCCAGCAGCTTGGCGGGCCCGGGCGAGACCCAGTACTTC.

CDR3 protein: CSVLREGTKAFF. The CDR3, as DNA: TGCAGCGTCCTCCGGGAGGGCACGAAAGCTTTCTTT. The chain combines TRBV29-1 with TRBJ1-1; D is undetermined. This CDR3 is 12 amino acids long. Germline CDR1 and CDR2: SQVTM and ANQGSEA. The V gene lost 6 bases and the J gene lost 9 bases, with 17 bases spanning the gap.

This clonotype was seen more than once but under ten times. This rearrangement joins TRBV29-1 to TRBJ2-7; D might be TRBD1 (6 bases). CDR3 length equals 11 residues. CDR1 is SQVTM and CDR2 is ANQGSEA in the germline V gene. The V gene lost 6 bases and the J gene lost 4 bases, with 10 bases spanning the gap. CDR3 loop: CSVPQGYEQYF. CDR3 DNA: TGCAGCGTCCCACAGGGATACGAGCAGTACTTC.

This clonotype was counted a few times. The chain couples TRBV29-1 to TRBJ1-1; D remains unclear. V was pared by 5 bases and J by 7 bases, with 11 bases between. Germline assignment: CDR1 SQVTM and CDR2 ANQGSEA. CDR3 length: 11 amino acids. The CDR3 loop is CSVLVLGEAFF. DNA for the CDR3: TGCAGCGTTTTAGTGCTCGGTGAAGCTTTCTTT.

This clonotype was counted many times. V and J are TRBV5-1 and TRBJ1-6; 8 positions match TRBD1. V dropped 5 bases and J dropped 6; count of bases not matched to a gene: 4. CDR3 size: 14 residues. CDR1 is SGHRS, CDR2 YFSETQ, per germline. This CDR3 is CASRPDRGNSPLHF. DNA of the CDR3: TGCGCCAGCAGGCCTGACAGGGGTAATTCACCCCTCCACTTT.

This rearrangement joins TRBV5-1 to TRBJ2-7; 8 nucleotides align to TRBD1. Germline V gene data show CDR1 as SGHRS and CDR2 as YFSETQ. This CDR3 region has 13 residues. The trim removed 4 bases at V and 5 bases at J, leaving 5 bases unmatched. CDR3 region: CASSLAGGHEQYF. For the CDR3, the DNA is TGCGCCAGCAGCCTGGCAGGGGGCCACGAGCAGTACTTC.

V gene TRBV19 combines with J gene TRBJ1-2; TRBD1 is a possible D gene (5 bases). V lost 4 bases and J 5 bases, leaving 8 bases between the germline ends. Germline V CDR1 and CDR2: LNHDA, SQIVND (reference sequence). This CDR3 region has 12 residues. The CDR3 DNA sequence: TGTGCCAGTAGTACACGACAGTATGGCTACACCTTC. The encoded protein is CASSTRQYGYTF.

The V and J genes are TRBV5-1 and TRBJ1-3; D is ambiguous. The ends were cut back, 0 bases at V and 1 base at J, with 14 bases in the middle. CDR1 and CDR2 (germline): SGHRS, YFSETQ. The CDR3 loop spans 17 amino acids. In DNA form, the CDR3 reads TGCGCCAGCAGCTTGGGGCAGACCGGAGTTTCTGGAAACACCATATATTTT. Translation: CASSLGQTGVSGNTIYF.

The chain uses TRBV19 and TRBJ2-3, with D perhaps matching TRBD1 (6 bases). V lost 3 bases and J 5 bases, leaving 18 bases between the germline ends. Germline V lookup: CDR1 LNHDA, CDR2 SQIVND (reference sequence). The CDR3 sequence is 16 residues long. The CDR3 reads CASSILTGSGGDTQYF. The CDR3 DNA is TGTGCCAGTAGTATCCTTACAGGGAGTGGTGGAGATACGCAGTATTTT.

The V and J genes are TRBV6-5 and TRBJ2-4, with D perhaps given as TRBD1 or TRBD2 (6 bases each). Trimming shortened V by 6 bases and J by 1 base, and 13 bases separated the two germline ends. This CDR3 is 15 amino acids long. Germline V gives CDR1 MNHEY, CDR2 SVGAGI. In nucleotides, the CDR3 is TGTGCCAGCAGCTACAGGGAGGATGCCAAAAACATTCAGTACTTC. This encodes CASSYREDAKNIQYF.

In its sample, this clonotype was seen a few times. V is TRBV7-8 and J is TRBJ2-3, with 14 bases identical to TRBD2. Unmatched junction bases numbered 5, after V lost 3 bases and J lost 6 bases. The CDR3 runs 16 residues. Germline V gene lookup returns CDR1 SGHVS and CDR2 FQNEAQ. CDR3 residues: CASSLTSGGAVDTQYF. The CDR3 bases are TGTGCCAGCAGCTTGACTAGCGGGGGGGCTGTTGATACGCAGTATTTT.

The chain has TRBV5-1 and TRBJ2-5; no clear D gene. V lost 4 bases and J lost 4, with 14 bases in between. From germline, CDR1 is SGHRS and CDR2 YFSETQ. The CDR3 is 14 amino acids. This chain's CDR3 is CASSAGLRSETQYF. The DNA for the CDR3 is TGCGCCAGCAGCGCAGGCCTACGGTCAGAGACCCAGTACTTC.

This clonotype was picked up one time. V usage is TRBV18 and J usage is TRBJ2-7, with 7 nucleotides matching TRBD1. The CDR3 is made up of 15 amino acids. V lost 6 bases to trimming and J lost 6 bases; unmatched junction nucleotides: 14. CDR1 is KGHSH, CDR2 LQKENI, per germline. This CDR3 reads CASSLQTGNSAEQYF. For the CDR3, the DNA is TGTGCCAGCTCGCTTCAGACAGGGAACAGTGCCGAGCAGTACTTC.

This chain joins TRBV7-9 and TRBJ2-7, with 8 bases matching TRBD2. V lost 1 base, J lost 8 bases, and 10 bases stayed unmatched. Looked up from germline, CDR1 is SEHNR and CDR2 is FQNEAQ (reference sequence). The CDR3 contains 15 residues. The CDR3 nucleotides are TGTGCCAGCAGCTTAGGCGGGAGGTTGGCCCTCCAGCAGTACTTC. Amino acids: CASSLGGRLALQQYF.

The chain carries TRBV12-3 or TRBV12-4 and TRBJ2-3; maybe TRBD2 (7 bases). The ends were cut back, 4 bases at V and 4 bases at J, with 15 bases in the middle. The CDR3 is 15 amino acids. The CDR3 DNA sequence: TGTGCCAGCAGTTCCTGGGAGGGGGGGTCAGATACGCAGTATTTT. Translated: CASSSWEGGSDTQYF.

The CDR3 region is CASAPEGQVLGHGYTF. CDR3 bases: TGTGCCAGCGCCCCAGAGGGACAAGTGTTGGGCCATGGCTACACCTTC. The chain is built from TRBV3-1 and TRBJ1-2, with TRBD1 as a possible D gene (6 bases). The V end lost 8 bases, the J end lost 6 bases, and 25 bases lay between the germline ends. The germline CDR1 and CDR2 sequences are LGHDT and YNNKEL (reference sequence). The CDR3 consists of 16 residues.

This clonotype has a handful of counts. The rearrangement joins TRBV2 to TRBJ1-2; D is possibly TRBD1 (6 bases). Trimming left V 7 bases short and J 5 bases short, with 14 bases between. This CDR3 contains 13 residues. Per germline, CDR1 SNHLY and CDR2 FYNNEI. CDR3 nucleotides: TGTGCCAGCACCGACCAGGGGTATTATGGCTACACCTTC. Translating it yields CASTDQGYYGYTF.

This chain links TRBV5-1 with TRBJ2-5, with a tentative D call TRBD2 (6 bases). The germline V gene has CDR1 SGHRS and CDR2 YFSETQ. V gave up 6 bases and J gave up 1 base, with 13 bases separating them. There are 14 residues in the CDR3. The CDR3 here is CASTLGGVQETQYF. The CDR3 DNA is TGCGCCAGCACCCTAGGAGGGGTCCAAGAGACCCAGTACTTC.

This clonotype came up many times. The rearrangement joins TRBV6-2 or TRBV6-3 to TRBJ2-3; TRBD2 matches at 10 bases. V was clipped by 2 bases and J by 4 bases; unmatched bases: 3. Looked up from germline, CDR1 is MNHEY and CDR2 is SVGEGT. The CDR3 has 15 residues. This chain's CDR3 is CASSYGLAGADTQYF. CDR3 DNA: TGTGCCAGCAGTTACGGGCTAGCGGGGGCAGATACGCAGTATTTT.

The CDR3 sequence: CASSDSGGEQYF. The CDR3, as DNA: TGTGCCAGCAGTGACTCTGGCGGAGAGCAGTACTTC. The gene calls are TRBV6-4 and TRBJ2-7, with D uncertain. Germline V CDR1 and CDR2: MRHNA, SNTAGT. V lost 0 bases and J 7 bases, leaving 7 bases between the germline ends. The CDR3 is made up of 12 amino acids.